This passage covers 9 T cell receptor beta chains from one sample sequenced in a study of human T cells and chemical hapten exposure (dated by TCRdb to about 2021). The protocol used for the library was RACE. The instrument given in TCRdb is NextSeq 500. In-frame beta chains were kept once TCRdb had trimmed the public reads at Q25 with fastp and called clones with MiXCR. Rows matching on CDR3 protein sequence are summarized as one entry with the most common DNA and genes. Here the sample has some 180,000 distinct CDR3 sequences; 20% to 25% occur a single time. The ten top clones hold approximately 6.4% of the sample. Interpreted using the paper, the time point label stands for: patch test 1, 2 weeks after DPC sensitization. What the treatment or condition label conveys for this sample: therapeutic diphenylcyclopropenone sensitization with weekly scalp DPC. The sample in question was whole blood, obtained in connection with sensitization to the hapten diphenylcyclopropenone (DPC). The receptors come from a woman aged 45-65 years with alopecia areata. Some clones in this sample may be carry-over from other donors' samples.

A few counts support this clonotype. For the CDR3, the DNA is TGCGCCAGCAGCTTGACCTGGGACAGCTACCCCCCAACTGAAGCTTTCTTT. Protein: CASSLTWDSYPPTEAFF. The gene calls are TRBV5-1 and TRBJ1-1; TRBD1 aligns across 7 bases. V lost 1 base and J lost 5; bases outside the gene matches: 14. Germline assignment: CDR1 SGHRS and CDR2 YFSETQ. This CDR3 spans 17 amino acids.

This clonotype was counted a few times. This chain links TRBV11-2 with TRBJ1-2; 11 bases fit TRBD1. V trimming: 7 bases; J trimming: 8 bases; junction bases outside the gene matches: 6. The CDR3 contains 13 residues. In germline, CDR1 is SGHAT, CDR2 FQNNGV. The CDR3 DNA is TGTGCCAGCACCAGGACAGGGGGCGGCGGCTACACCTTC. This gives the protein CASTRTGGGGYTF.

This clonotype was counted once. The chain recombines TRBV10-3 with TRBJ2-7; D possibly matches TRBD1 or TRBD2 (5 bases each). V was clipped by 8 bases and J by 0 bases, with 14 bases between them. Germline assignment: CDR1 ENHRY and CDR2 SYGVKD. This CDR3 comprises 14 residues. The CDR3, as DNA: TGTGCCATCGTACGGGACGGATCCTCCTACGAGCAGTACTTC. It codes for CAIVRDGSSYEQYF.

This clonotype appeared a few times. V is TRBV15 and J is TRBJ2-1; D perhaps matches TRBD2 (5 bases). The germline V gene encodes CDR1 LNHNV and CDR2 YYDKDF (reference sequence). CDR3 length: 15 amino acids. V was cut by 0 bases and J by 6 bases, with 12 bases left in between. The chain's CDR3 is CATSRDRGSPNEQFF. Written as DNA, the CDR3 is TGTGCCACCAGCAGAGATCGAGGGAGCCCCAATGAGCAGTTCTTC. The full variable domain, completed using reference TRBV15 and TRBJ2-1, is DAMVIQNPRYQVTQFGKPVTLSCSQTLNHNVMYWYQQKSSQAPKLLFHYYDKDFNNEADTPDNFQSRRPNTSFCFLDIRSPGLGDTAMYLCATSRDRGSPNEQFFGPGTRLTVL.

This rearrangement joins TRBV29-1 to TRBJ2-3, with D possibly being TRBD1 (5 bases). The CDR3 spans 16 residues. Trimming shortened V by 6 bases and J by 1 base, and 20 bases separated the two germline ends. Germline CDR1 SQVTM, CDR2 ANQGSEA. The CDR3 nucleotides read TGCAGCGTCAGGTTTTCAACAGGTGGGGGCACAGATACGCAGTATTTT. This translates into CSVRFSTGGGTDTQYF.

The chain uses TRBV19 and TRBJ2-1; D unclear. Germline V CDR1 and CDR2: LNHDA, SQIVND (reference sequence). This CDR3 has 12 amino acids. V was trimmed by 10 bases and J by 7 bases, leaving 14 bases between them. CDR3 loop: CATGRRVNEQFF. For the CDR3, the DNA is TGTGCCACAGGTCGCCGAGTGAATGAGCAGTTCTTC.

This sequence joins TRBV11-3 and TRBJ2-1; 13 nucleotides agree with TRBD2. CDR1 is SGHNT, CDR2 YENEEA, per germline. Unmatched junction bases numbered 8, after V lost 2 bases and J lost 4 bases. The CDR3 is made up of 18 amino acids. The CDR3 nucleotides read TGTGCCAGCAGCTTACTACCGGGACTAGCGGGACTGTACAATGAGCAGTTCTTC. Amino acid sequence: CASSLLPGLAGLYNEQFF.

In its sample, this clonotype was seen a few times. The V and J genes are TRBV29-1 and TRBJ2-7; TRBD1 matches at 8 bases. CDR3 size: 13 residues. Per the germline V gene, CDR1 is SQVTM and CDR2 is ANQGSEA. The V gene end was trimmed by 6 bases and the J gene end by 0 bases; junction bases not matched to a gene: 4. In DNA form, the CDR3 reads TGCAGCGTAAGGGACAGGTACTCCTACGAGCAGTACTTC. Protein: CSVRDRYSYEQYF.

The chain recombines TRBV6-5 with TRBJ2-7; TRBD1 agrees at 10 bases. This CDR3 region has 15 residues. Germline trimming cut 0 bases from V and 7 bases from J; bases unmatched to any gene: 6. Germline loops: CDR1 MNHEY, CDR2 SVGAGI. The CDR3 loop is CASSYSGTGVGEQYF. The CDR3 nucleotides read TGTGCCAGCAGTTACTCCGGGACAGGGGTGGGAGAGCAGTACTTC.